This passage covers 28 T cell receptor beta chains from one sample sequenced in a study of post-analysis software for immune sequencing data. Tagging with unique molecular identifiers was a feature of the TCR beta cDNA libraries. TCRdb used MiXCR to reprocess the PCR reads, holding one entry per CDR3 protein. The sample has about 810,000 distinct CDR3 sequences, approximately 50% seen once; the top ten hold under 6%. The antigens these receptors bind are not known. Broader study findings: There were about five TRBV segments more frequent in patients than controls, and TRBV5-6, TRBV5-1 and TRBV20-1 were among them.

Sequencing input: blood. Every receptor here comes from a girl aged 10-17 years with multiple sclerosis.

The CDR3 sequence is CSVDRPANIQETQYF. In DNA form, the CDR3 reads TGCAGCGTTGACAGACCCGCAAACATCCAAGAGACCCAGTACTTC. The gene calls are TRBV29-1 and TRBJ2-5; D remains unclear. The CDR3 totals 15 residues. Trimming removed 3 bases from V and 1 base from J, with 15 bases in between. Germline V lookup: CDR1 SQVTM, CDR2 ANQGSEA.

Concerning this clonotype: At one boundary the junction diverges from the germline segment, which might be a read error. The V gene is TRBV3-1, the J gene TRBJ1-6, with D possibly matching TRBD1 (5 bases). Per germline, CDR1 LGHDT and CDR2 YNNKEL (reference sequence). The CDR3 consists of 16 residues. The CDR3 bases are TGTGCCAGCAGCCCTAGAACAGGACACCGTAATTCACCCTTCCACTTT. Protein: CASSPRTGHRNSPFHF.

The rearrangement joins TRBV7-8 to TRBJ2-5; 14 nucleotides line up with TRBD2. Germline V gene lookup returns CDR1 SGHVS and CDR2 FQNEAQ. CDR3 length equals 14 residues. With V trimmed by 4 bases and J by 11 bases, 6 bases remained unmatched. CDR3 DNA sequence: TGTGCCAGCAGCTCACCGGGACTAGCGGGAGAGCAGTACTTC. Translated: CASSSPGLAGEQYF.

The chain joins TRBV6-1 to TRBJ2-5; tentatively, D is TRBD2 (5 bases). Per the germline V gene, CDR1 is MNHNS and CDR2 is SASEGT. CDR3 length: 15 amino acids. V shed 0 bases and J shed 1 base, with 9 bases lying between them. Here the CDR3 DNA reads TGTGCCAGCAGTGAAGCGCCCAGCGGCCAAGAGACCCAGTACTTC. It is translated as CASSEAPSGQETQYF.

This clonotype has a handful of counts. This chain connects TRBV2 to TRBJ2-7; D gene uncertain. Germline CDR1 and CDR2: SNHLY and FYNNEI. Trimming stripped 5 bases from V and 4 bases from J, with 9 bases between. There are 12 residues in the CDR3. CDR3 DNA: TGTGCCAGCAGTTCGAACAGATACGAGCAGTACTTC. Its translation: CASSSNRYEQYF.

The chain recombines TRBV7-2 with TRBJ2-4; TRBD2 matches at 13 bases. The CDR3 is 16 amino acids. Germline lookup yields CDR1 SGHTA and CDR2 FQGNSA. Trimming took 5 bases from V and 8 from J; bases not matched to a gene: 9. The CDR3 loop reads CASSLGTSGTRDIQYF. CDR3 in DNA: TGTGCCAGCAGCCTCGGGACTAGCGGGACCAGGGACATTCAGTACTTC.

This clonotype was recorded a few times. The chain joins TRBV7-3 to TRBJ2-6, with D perhaps TRBD1 or TRBD2 (5 bases each). Germline values: CDR1 SGHTA, CDR2 FQGTGA. Trimming stripped 4 bases from V and 0 bases from J, with 10 bases between. The CDR3 contains 16 residues. Here the CDR3 reads CASSSSGGSGANVLTF. CDR3 nucleotide sequence: TGTGCCAGCAGCTCCAGTGGGGGCTCTGGGGCCAACGTCCTGACTTTC.

V usage is TRBV5-1 and J usage is TRBJ2-2, with TRBD1 as a possible D gene (5 bases). Germline V lookup: CDR1 SGHRS, CDR2 YFSETQ. V shed 1 base and J shed 4 bases, with 17 bases lying between them. The CDR3 spans 17 residues. Here the CDR3 DNA reads TGCGCCAGCAGCTTGACCCTACAGGTTTCGGTCACCGGGGAGCTGTTTTTT. Its protein is CASSLTLQVSVTGELFF. Looking up the rest from reference TRBV5-1 and TRBJ2-2 gives the full variable domain: KAGVTQTPRYLIKTRGQQVTLSCSPISGHRSVSWYQQTPGQGLQFLFEYFSETQRNKGNFPGRFSGRQFSNSRSEMNVSTLELGDSALYLCASSLTLQVSVTGELFFGEGSRLTVL.

J is TRBJ2-7 and V is TRBV11-2, with unresolved D. V lost 0 bases to trimming and J lost 2 bases, with 8 bases between them. This CDR3 has 14 residues. Germline V lookup: CDR1 SGHAT, CDR2 FQNNGV. The DNA of the CDR3 is TGTGCCAGCAGCTTAGAACCAGCAACCTACGAGCAGTACTTC. As protein: CASSLEPATYEQYF. The full variable domain, completed using reference TRBV11-2 and TRBJ2-7, is EAGVAQSPRYKIIEKRQSVAFWCNPISGHATLYWYQQILGQGPKLLIQFQNNGVVDDSQLPKDRFSAERLKGVDSTLKIQPAKLEDSAVYLCASSLEPATYEQYFGPGTRLTVT.

V gene TRBV25-1 combines with J gene TRBJ2-4; weak D call: TRBD2 (6 bases). The J call may be in error: the DNA end matches TRBJ2-7 better. CDR1 is MGHDK and CDR2 is SYGVNS in the germline V gene. The CDR3 loop spans 14 amino acids. The CDR3 loop is CASSGLGAGYEQYF. DNA for the CDR3: TGTGCCAGCAGTGGACTAGGGGCGGGCTACGAGCAGTACTTC.

The chain combines TRBV2 with TRBJ2-1; D call uncertain. Germline values: CDR1 SNHLY, CDR2 FYNNEI. V lost 6 bases to trimming and J lost 10 bases, with 13 bases between them. The CDR3 totals 12 residues. The DNA for the CDR3 is TGTGCCAGCAGGGCAGTGGGTATCGAGCAGTTCTTC. Residues: CASRAVGIEQFF.

There are a few counts of this clonotype. The rearrangement links TRBV29-1 to TRBJ2-5; D possibly corresponds to TRBD1 (5 bases). The germline V gene has CDR1 SQVTM and CDR2 ANQGSEA. Deletions cut 8 bases from V and 1 base from J, with 14 bases between. The CDR3 has 13 amino acids. The CDR3 coding sequence is TGCAGCCACTCGGTGGGGCCCCAAGAGACCCAGTACTTC. It codes for CSHSVGPQETQYF.

The rearrangement uses TRBV10-3 and TRBJ1-6, with a weak D call TRBD1 (6 bases). The length of the CDR3 is 17 residues. The V gene lost 2 bases and the J gene lost 6 bases, with 17 bases spanning the gap. Germline CDR1 ENHRY, CDR2 SYGVKD. The CDR3 loop reads CAISEKGGKGVNSPLHF. The CDR3, as DNA: TGTGCCATCAGTGAGAAGGGGGGGAAGGGTGTTAATTCACCCCTCCACTTT.

This clonotype was seen many times. The rearrangement joins TRBV12-3 or TRBV12-4 to TRBJ2-7; 11 nucleotides line up with TRBD1. V shed 5 bases and J 4 bases; nucleotides not matched to a gene: 4. The CDR3 loop spans 14 amino acids. The CDR3 nucleotides read TGTGCCAGCAGTAGGACAGGGGGCTCTTACGAGCAGTACTTC. Its protein product is CASSRTGGSYEQYF.

The rearrangement uses TRBV5-1 and TRBJ2-1; D possibly corresponds to TRBD1 (6 bases). The CDR3 extends over 16 amino acids. Germline CDR1 SGHRS, CDR2 YFSETQ. V was pared by 1 base and J by 0 bases, with 11 bases between. This chain's CDR3 is CASSLSTGSSYNEQFF. Here the CDR3 DNA reads TGCGCCAGCAGCTTGTCGACAGGCAGCTCCTACAATGAGCAGTTCTTC.

This clonotype appeared a few times. The V call is TRBV20-1, the J call TRBJ2-4; 10 nucleotides agree with TRBD1. Trimming removed 0 bases from V and 0 bases from J; junction bases left unmatched: 2. Germline lookup yields CDR1 DFQATT and CDR2 SNEGSKA (reference sequence). This CDR3 contains 16 residues. CDR3 coding DNA: TGCAGTGCTAGAGAGGGACAGGGGTCAGCCAAAAACATTCAGTACTTC. Its translation is CSAREGQGSAKNIQYF.

This clonotype showed up just a few times. This rearrangement joins TRBV20-1 to TRBJ2-5, with 7 bases matching TRBD1. The CDR3 is made up of 14 amino acids. Germline CDR1 reads DFQATT; CDR2 reads SNEGSKA (reference sequence). The ends lost 5 bases at V and 2 bases at J; junction bases unmatched: 8. In DNA, the CDR3 is TGCAGTGCTCCAGGGGGTGGGGGTCAAGAGACCCAGTACTTC. Its protein product is CSAPGGGGQETQYF.

The J gene is TRBJ2-1, the V gene TRBV20-1; 10 nucleotides align to TRBD2. After removal of 7 bases from V and 10 bases from J, the junction contained 13 bases not matched to a gene. CDR3 length: 14 residues. CDR1 and CDR2 (germline): DFQATT, SNEGSKA (reference sequence). This CDR3 is CSVYGSSGSGEQFF. CDR3 DNA sequence: TGCAGTGTCTATGGGTCTAGCGGGAGCGGGGAGCAGTTCTTC.

The rearrangement joins TRBV5-1 to TRBJ2-1; 7 bases map to TRBD1. Germline loops: CDR1 SGHRS, CDR2 YFSETQ. The CDR3 length is 15 residues. Trimming cost V 5 bases and J 7 bases; bases outside gene matches: 12. CDR3 coding DNA: TGCGCCAGCAGGAACGGAGACAGGGTAAGAAATGAGCAGTTCTTC. Protein sequence: CASRNGDRVRNEQFF. Together with reference TRBV5-1 and TRBJ2-1, the CDR3 gives the full variable domain: KAGVTQTPRYLIKTRGQQVTLSCSPISGHRSVSWYQQTPGQGLQFLFEYFSETQRNKGNFPGRFSGRQFSNSRSEMNVSTLELGDSALYLCASRNGDRVRNEQFFGPGTRLTVL.

The V gene is TRBV5-5, the J gene TRBJ1-2; 7 nucleotides align to TRBD1. The CDR3 runs 16 residues. V was pared by 4 bases and J by 2 bases, with 11 bases of the junction left unmatched. Germline V gene sequence: CDR1 SGHKS, CDR2 YYEKEE (reference sequence). The CDR3 loop is CASSVVTGQKNYGYTF. DNA of the CDR3: TGTGCCAGCAGCGTCGTGACGGGACAGAAAAACTATGGCTACACCTTC.

The rearrangement joins TRBV18 to TRBJ2-1, with a tentative D call TRBD2 (5 bases). Germline V gives CDR1 KGHSH, CDR2 LQKENI. V was pared by 0 bases and J by 10 bases, with 19 bases between. The CDR3 extends over 16 amino acids. CDR3 residues: CASSPPRSSPGMEQFF. The DNA for the CDR3 is TGTGCCAGCTCACCACCGAGGTCTAGCCCCGGTATGGAGCAGTTCTTC.

Only a few counts were recorded for this clonotype. In DNA form, the CDR3 reads TGTGCCAGCAGCTTAGGGACCGCTCATCAGCCCCAGCATTTT. This gives the protein CASSLGTAHQPQHF. The V call is TRBV7-2, the J call TRBJ1-5; unclear D gene. This CDR3 is built from 14 residues. V was cut by 1 base and J by 5 bases, with 9 bases left in between. CDR1 is SGHTA, CDR2 FQGNSA, per germline.

This clonotype was counted only a few times. This chain joins TRBV7-3 and TRBJ2-7, with TRBD1 as a possible D gene (6 bases). This CDR3 comprises 14 residues. Germline V CDR1 and CDR2: SGHTA, FQGTGA. V lost 5 bases to trimming and J lost 0 bases, with 11 bases between them. DNA for the CDR3: TGTGCCAGCAGCCCACAGGGTCACTCCTACGAGCAGTACTTC. It yields the protein CASSPQGHSYEQYF.

The chain employs TRBV5-1 and TRBJ1-2, with D possibly being TRBD1 (6 bases). The CDR3 has 14 residues. V lost 6 bases and J 7 bases, leaving 19 bases between the germline ends. The V gene's germline CDR1 is SGHRS and CDR2 YFSETQ. CDR3 bases: TGCGCCAGCACCAACTCCTCAGGGGTGCGTGGCTACACCTTC. It specifies CASTNSSGVRGYTF.

This clonotype was counted only a few times. The chain carries TRBV7-9 and TRBJ2-7, with TRBD1 matching 9 bases. The J segment lost 5 bases and the V segment lost 0 bases, leaving 2 bases of the junction unmatched. CDR3 length: 14 residues. The germline CDR1 and CDR2 sequences are SEHNR and FQNEAQ (reference sequence). In DNA, the CDR3 is TGTGCCAGCAGCTTAGCTCGGGACAGGGACGAGCAGTACTTC. It yields the protein CASSLARDRDEQYF.

This clonotype showed up just once. CDR3 loop: CASSLDLEGASTPREQYF. CDR3 in DNA: TGTGCCAGCAGCTTAGATCTAGAGGGGGCCTCGACTCCTAGGGAGCAGTACTTC. The chain combines TRBV7-2 with TRBJ2-5, with 7 bases lining up with TRBD1. CDR3 length: 18 amino acids. Germline trimming cut 1 base from V and 11 bases from J; bases unmatched to any gene: 22. Germline V gene data show CDR1 as SGHTA and CDR2 as FQGNSA.

A few counts support this clonotype. The chain joins TRBV7-9 to TRBJ2-4; possibly TRBD1 or TRBD2 for D (5 bases each). This CDR3 has 16 residues. The germline V gene has CDR1 SEHNR and CDR2 FQNEAQ (reference sequence). V shed 1 base and J shed 1 base, with 11 bases lying between them. The CDR3 nucleotides read TGTGCCAGCAGCTTAGTTGGGGGTACGGCCAAAAACATTCAGTACTTC. This gives the protein CASSLVGGTAKNIQYF.

V and J are TRBV15 and TRBJ2-3, with 12 bases fitting TRBD1. V lost 2 bases and J lost 5; bases outside the gene matches: 20. The germline CDR1 and CDR2 sequences are LNHNV and YYDKDF (reference sequence). The CDR3 extends over 21 amino acids. The CDR3 DNA follows: TGTGCCACCAGCAGATCGCCGGGACAGGGGGCAGATATAGGCTATTTAGATACGCAGTATTTT. Protein: CATSRSPGQGADIGYLDTQYF.